The 23 T cell receptor beta chains listed next were all sequenced from one sample in a study of blood T cells in healthy people across ages. Alongside a J-beta primer mix, a sample-barcoded 5' primer served in a second PCR lasting about 6 to 11 cycles. TCRdb re-called the 5' RACE reads through MiXCR, storing one row per CDR3 protein. Among about 580,000 distinct CDR3 sequences listed, under 55% were seen once. The material sequenced was blood. The receptors come from a man aged 80 or over in good health.

The V and J genes are TRBV7-9 and TRBJ2-1; D is ambiguous. Trimming left V 3 bases short and J 10 bases short, with 16 bases between. The CDR3 is made up of 14 amino acids. Germline V gives CDR1 SEHNR, CDR2 FQNEAQ (reference sequence). Here the CDR3 DNA reads TGTGCCAGCAGCTTCAGAACCGGTCGAGGAGAGCAGTTCTTC. Encoded protein: CASSFRTGRGEQFF.

Here the CDR3 reads CASGSRGVGYTF. CDR3 nucleotide sequence: TGTGCCAGTGGGTCTCGGGGAGTGGGCTACACCTTC. V and J are TRBV10-3 and TRBJ1-2; D unclear. The CDR3 has 12 amino acids. Germline CDR1 ENHRY, CDR2 SYGVKD. Trimming took 10 bases from V and 8 from J, leaving 17 bases between them.

The rearrangement joins TRBV29-1 to TRBJ2-7; no reliable D call. Judging by the DNA end, TRBJ2-5 fits better; the J call may be wrong. This CDR3 has 13 amino acids. Germline loops: CDR1 SQVTM, CDR2 ANQGSEA. The CDR3 nucleotides read TGCAGCGTTGAAGATCTGCTACAAGAGACCCAGTACTTC. Its translation is CSVEDLLQETQYF.

This clonotype came up a few times. The CDR3 DNA follows: TGTGCCACCCTACCGGGAGGGGGCTATAGCAATCAGCCCCAGCATTTT. Translated: CATLPGGGYSNQPQHF. This chain joins TRBV28 and TRBJ1-5; 7 bases match TRBD1. J gave up 0 bases and V 10 bases, and 12 bases lay outside the gene matches. CDR3 size: 16 residues. CDR1 MDHEN and CDR2 SYDVKM come from the germline V gene. Using reference TRBV28 and TRBJ1-5 for the parts outside the CDR3, the full variable domain is DVKVTQSSRYLVKRTGEKVFLECVQDMDHENMFWYRQDPGLGLRLIYFSYDVKMKEKGDIPEGYSVSREKKERFSLILESASTNQTSMYLCATLPGGGYSNQPQHFGDGTRLSIL.

This chain links TRBV7-2 with TRBJ2-2, with D perhaps matching TRBD2 (6 bases). The CDR3 has 16 residues. CDR1 is SGHTA and CDR2 is FQGNSA in the germline V gene. V lost 1 base, J lost 2 bases, and 11 bases lay in between. For the CDR3, the DNA is TGTGCCAGCAGCTTAGGCGGACTATCCAACACCGGGGAGCTGTTTTTT. This gives the protein CASSLGGLSNTGELFF.

The gene calls are TRBV3-1 and TRBJ1-1; D possibly corresponds to TRBD1 (5 bases). Germline CDR1 reads LGHDT; CDR2 reads YNNKEL (reference sequence). The CDR3 totals 13 residues. V lost 11 bases and J lost 4, with 17 bases in between. The CDR3 nucleotides read TGTGCCGTCGGAAAGGTCCAGGGCACTGAAGCTTTCTTT. It yields the protein CAVGKVQGTEAFF. The full variable domain, its missing parts supplied by reference TRBV3-1 and TRBJ1-1, is DTAVSQTPKYLVTQMGNDKSIKCEQNLGHDTMYWYKQDSKKFLKIMFSYNNKELIINETVPNRFSPKSPDKAHLNLHINSLELGDSAVYFCAVGKVQGTEAFFGQGTRLTVV.

A few counts support this clonotype. The genes are TRBV7-3 and TRBJ2-7; 7 bases are a match to TRBD1. The J call may be in error: the DNA end matches TRBJ2-5 better. CDR1 and CDR2 from the germline V gene are SGHTA and FQGTGA. The CDR3 length is 14 residues. CDR3 in amino acids: CASSFGDRKETQYF. In DNA, the CDR3 is TGTGCCAGCAGCTTTGGGGACAGAAAAGAGACCCAGTACTTC.

This clonotype was counted between two and nine times. The rearrangement uses TRBV20-1 and TRBJ2-4, with 9 bases matching TRBD2. Germline V lookup: CDR1 DFQATT, CDR2 SNEGSKA (reference sequence). The CDR3 consists of 17 residues. J was trimmed by 0 bases and V by 4 bases; bases with no gene match: 10. This CDR3 reads CSAKDLAGLLAKNIQYF. DNA of the CDR3: TGCAGTGCTAAGGACCTAGCGGGGCTACTAGCCAAAAACATTCAGTACTTC.

The sample holds a few counts of this clonotype. This sequence joins TRBV12-3 or TRBV12-4 and TRBJ2-6; perhaps TRBD1 as D (6 bases). V was cut by 7 bases and J by 0 bases, with 13 bases left in between. CDR3 length: 16 amino acids. The CDR3 is CASTGQSISGANVLTF. The CDR3 nucleotides read TGTGCCAGCACCGGACAGAGTATCTCTGGGGCCAACGTCCTGACTTTC.

The rearrangement uses TRBV4-3 and TRBJ1-4; 8 nucleotides match TRBD1. Germline-derived CDR1 and CDR2 are LGHNA and YSLEER. J was trimmed by 3 bases and V by 2 bases; bases with no gene match: 2. The CDR3 contains 15 residues. The CDR3 region is CASSQPGGPNEKLFF. The CDR3 region has the DNA TGCGCCAGCAGCCAACCAGGGGGCCCTAATGAAAAACTGTTTTTT.

The V and J genes are TRBV20-1 and TRBJ2-1; a possible D gene is TRBD2 (6 bases). Per germline, CDR1 DFQATT and CDR2 SNEGSKA (reference sequence). With 3 bases removed from V and 5 bases from J, the gap between germline ends came to 14 bases. This CDR3 is built from 14 residues. The CDR3 region is CSARPRDWNNEQFF. The CDR3 DNA follows: TGCAGTGCTAGGCCCCGGGACTGGAACAATGAGCAGTTCTTC.

This chain connects TRBV7-2 to TRBJ2-7; maybe TRBD2 (6 bases). The germline V gene has CDR1 SGHTA and CDR2 FQGNSA. V lost 3 bases and J lost 0, with 21 bases in between. The CDR3 is 18 residues long. This chain's CDR3 is CASSFALLLAGSSYEQYF. The CDR3 DNA reads as TGTGCCAGCAGCTTCGCCCTGCTACTAGCCGGGAGCTCCTACGAGCAGTACTTC.

The chain links TRBV11-2 to TRBJ2-2; perhaps TRBD2 as D (5 bases). The CDR3 contains 14 residues. The V end was cut by 0 bases, the J end by 7 bases, with 9 bases between. Germline V gene sequence: CDR1 SGHAT, CDR2 FQNNGV. CDR3 DNA sequence: TGTGCCAGCAGCTTAGAGAGGGATCTCGGGGAGCTGTTTTTT. It encodes CASSLERDLGELFF.

The rearrangement links TRBV7-9 to TRBJ1-1; 12 nucleotides align to TRBD1. CDR1 and CDR2 from the germline V gene are SEHNR and FQNEAQ (reference sequence). V gave up 5 bases and J gave up 5 bases; unmatched junction bases: 9. This CDR3 is 16 amino acids long. CDR3 coding DNA: TGTGCCAGCAGCCGGCCGGGACAGGGGGCAAAGACTGAAGCTTTCTTT. Translated, it gives CASSRPGQGAKTEAFF.

This clonotype appeared a few times. The chain recombines TRBV7-9 with TRBJ2-3; 9 nucleotides line up with TRBD2. Germline V gene data show CDR1 as SEHNR and CDR2 as FQNEAQ (reference sequence). With V trimmed by 5 bases and J by 6 bases, 3 bases remained unmatched. The CDR3 is 13 amino acids. The CDR3 DNA reads as TGTGCCAGCAGCCCTGCGGGGGGGGATACGCAGTATTTT. Translation gives CASSPAGGDTQYF.

The rearrangement uses TRBV7-9 and TRBJ1-2; no firm D call. This CDR3 is built from 13 residues. V was cut by 5 bases and J by 4 bases, with 11 bases left in between. Germline CDR1 reads SEHNR; CDR2 reads FQNEAQ (reference sequence). The CDR3 is CASSQGRVYGYTF. CDR3 DNA sequence: TGTGCCAGCAGCCAAGGGCGGGTCTATGGCTACACCTTC.

Comment on this clonotype: One base away lies a much larger clone, so this may be a sequencing read error. The chain employs TRBV6-6 and TRBJ2-1; the match to TRBD1 covers 8 bases. The J call may be wrong; the DNA end is better matched by TRBJ2-7. The CDR3 contains 16 residues. The germline gives CDR1 MNHNY, CDR2 SVGAGI (reference sequence). CDR3 in DNA: TGTGCCAGCAGTTACGCCGGACAGGGTGGTTACAATGAGCAGTACTTC. This translates into CASSYAGQGGYNEQYF.

The chain links TRBV20-1 to TRBJ2-3; 14 nucleotides match TRBD2. Germline CDR1 and CDR2: DFQATT and SNEGSKA (reference sequence). The CDR3 is 17 amino acids. V was pared by 5 bases and J by 0 bases, with 7 bases of the junction left unmatched. The CDR3 region is CSAPGLAGARSTDTQYF. DNA of the CDR3: TGCAGTGCTCCGGGACTAGCGGGGGCCCGTAGCACAGATACGCAGTATTTT.

This clonotype came up a few times. The DNA of the CDR3 is TGTGCCAGCAGACCCCAATTTACTGAAGCTTTCTTT. This encodes CASRPQFTEAFF. The chain employs TRBV28 and TRBJ1-1; D call uncertain. V gave up 6 bases and J gave up 5 bases, with 10 bases separating them. The CDR3 extends over 12 amino acids. Per germline, CDR1 MDHEN and CDR2 SYDVKM.

Details on this clonotype: This may be a read error: a much more frequent sequence differs by one nucleotide. V gene TRBV6-5 combines with J gene TRBJ2-3; D unresolved. The end of the DNA fits TRBJ1-5 better, so the J call may be wrong. Germline V gene data show CDR1 as MNHEY and CDR2 as SVGAGI. There are 15 residues in the CDR3. The CDR3 sequence is CASSLAGAFTDTQHF. In DNA form, the CDR3 reads TGTGCCAGCAGCCTAGCGGGAGCCTTCACAGATACGCAGCATTTT.

This clonotype turned up a few times. The V and J genes are TRBV6-6 and TRBJ1-1; perhaps TRBD1 as D (6 bases). Germline V gives CDR1 MNHNY, CDR2 SVGAGI (reference sequence). This CDR3 has 12 amino acids. The CDR3 reads CAIGQPNTEAFF. CDR3 sequence (DNA): TGTGCTATCGGACAGCCGAACACTGAAGCTTTCTTT.

The rearrangement uses TRBV29-1 and TRBJ2-3; unclear D gene. Looked up from germline, CDR1 is SQVTM and CDR2 is ANQGSEA. This CDR3 region has 14 residues. Deletions cut 4 bases from V and 1 base from J, with 12 bases between. Written as DNA, the CDR3 is TGCAGCGTTGCCCCGGACCGAGGCACAGATACGCAGTATTTT. This sequence encodes CSVAPDRGTDTQYF.

The chain recombines TRBV28 with TRBJ1-5, with D uncertain. CDR1 is MDHEN and CDR2 is SYDVKM in the germline V gene. Trimming shortened V by 6 bases and J by 4 bases, and 16 bases separated the two germline ends. The CDR3 is made up of 15 amino acids. Here the CDR3 reads CASSQPTLGNQPQHF. The DNA for the CDR3 is TGTGCCAGCAGCCAGCCTACCCTGGGGAATCAGCCCCAGCATTTT.